One and the same sample provided the 5 T cell receptor beta chains below, sequenced in a study of immune heterogeneity within non-small cell lung tumors. TCR beta CDR3 amplification used multiplex PCR with 32 V and 13 J primers. TCRdb used MiXCR to reprocess the multiplex PCR reads, holding one entry per CDR3 protein. The data show tens of thousands of distinct CDR3 sequences, with over 25% seen just once and under 4.5% held by the top ten. Each sample used roughly 0.65 ug of genomic DNA from bulk tumor tissue. Multiple widely separated biopsies were taken from each primary tumor at surgery. Untreated, newly diagnosed non-small cell lung cancer patients underwent curative surgery. The sample consisted of lung tumor tissue. These receptors all come from a middle-aged man with non-small cell lung cancer.

DNA of the CDR3: TGTGCCAGCAGCTTACTCACGACGGGGGGGACCCAGTACTTC. Translated: CASSLLTTGGTQYF. The rearrangement uses TRBV5-5 and TRBJ2-5, with TRBD2 identical over 7 bases. The CDR3 is 14 amino acids. Germline CDR1 and CDR2: SGHKS and YYEKEE (reference sequence). The ends lost 2 bases at V and 7 bases at J; junction bases unmatched: 8.

V usage is TRBV7-2 and J usage is TRBJ2-7; 8 nucleotides agree with TRBD2. The junction had 14 bases not matched to a gene; V was cut back by 1 base and J by 3 bases. CDR3 length: 18 residues. Germline V gene data show CDR1 as SGHTA and CDR2 as FQGNSA. For the CDR3, the DNA is TGTGCCAGCAGCTTAGACTCGGCGCGACTAGCGCGCCGCTACGAGCAGTACTTC. It translates to CASSLDSARLARRYEQYF.

The chain carries TRBV5-8 and TRBJ2-6; D ambiguous. The CDR3 contains 17 residues. Germline V gives CDR1 SGHTS, CDR2 YDEGEE. V was cut by 0 bases and J by 3 bases, with 13 bases left in between. In DNA form, the CDR3 reads TGTGCCAGCAGCTTGGGGAAAGGGTCGAGTGGGGCCAACGTCCTGACTTTC. Protein: CASSLGKGSSGANVLTF.

This clonotype was detected many times. The V gene is TRBV6-5, the J gene TRBJ1-2, with D possibly being TRBD1 (6 bases). Germline CDR1 MNHEY, CDR2 SVGAGI. V was shortened by 4 bases and J by 6 bases, with 12 bases between the two germline ends. This CDR3 has 13 amino acids. CDR3 in DNA: TGTGCCAGCAGTTGGGACAATCGGCATGGCTACACCTTC. As protein: CASSWDNRHGYTF.

The chain couples TRBV7-6 to TRBJ2-3; TRBD1 matches 9 bases. The CDR3 loop spans 13 amino acids. Germline CDR1 SGHVS, CDR2 FNYEAQ. V was pared by 5 bases and J by 7 bases, with 4 bases of the junction left unmatched. CDR3 in amino acids: CASSPQGAYTQYF. In nucleotides, the CDR3 is TGTGCCAGCAGCCCACAGGGGGCATATACGCAGTATTTT.